This T cell receptor beta chain was sequenced in a study of blood T cells in healthy people across ages. Study-wide results and limits: Across the age range, TCR beta diversity per million T cells fell in a roughly linear way.

This clonotype was detected a few times. No antigen is known for it. Donors were healthy Caucasian individuals from Russia aged about 6 to 90. Germline V gives CDR1 SEHNR, CDR2 FQNEAQ (reference sequence). V lost 5 bases to trimming and J lost 5 bases; unmatched junction nucleotides: 9. The CDR3 has 15 amino acids. Next came a second PCR, run for about 6 to 11 cycles, which used a sample-barcoded 5' primer along with a J-beta primer mix. Every molecule of cDNA carried a tag from a template-switch adaptor with 12 random nucleotides. From the 5' RACE reads, TCRdb called clonotypes with MiXCR, one entry per CDR3 protein. The sample holds about 1.5 million distinct CDR3 sequences, about 43% seen once.

The chain has TRBV7-9 and TRBJ2-3, with 8 nucleotides matching TRBD2. The sequenced material came from blood. This TCR was sampled from a woman aged 18-30 years in good health. This CDR3 reads CASSTPAGVLDTQYF. In DNA, the CDR3 is TGTGCCAGCAGCACGCCAGCGGGAGTCTTAGATACGCAGTATTTT.